This TCR beta chain originates from a study of T cell changes during pregnancy in multiple sclerosis (dated by TCRdb to the late 2010s). For the wider study: In women with multiple sclerosis, the researchers looked at how the T cell repertoire shifted as pregnancy progressed.

On this clone itself: The specificity of this receptor is unknown. One base away there is no much larger clone; base qualities are not given.

The receptor library was made with the immunoSEQ multiplex PCR assay. The clones in this table, taken by TCRdb from immuneACCESS, are in-frame only. Not every clone is retained; where verified, under half of the shortfall comes from an unresolved V gene, and the cause of the rest is unknown. This sample lists 50,000 to 70,000 clones; roughly nine tenths were detected once. In total, the top ten clones hold roughly 5.7% of the sample. Measured from the cysteine to the phenylalanine, the CDR3 is 15 residues long. Just CDR3 DNA is preserved here, 45 bases in frame from base 1. CDR1 is given as SGHKS and CDR2 as YYEKEE, both from the germline V gene (reference sequence). V sheds 0 bases and J sheds 3 bases, leaving 11 bases between their ends.

The TCR sequence derives from a female donor with multiple sclerosis, enrolled in a pregnancy study. Specimen: CD8+ T cells from peripheral blood mononuclear cells, collected before pregnancy. The chain is encoded by TRBV5-5 joined to TRBJ2-3, with a tentative D gene TRBD1 over 5 matching bases. The DNA sequence follows: TGTGCCAGCAGCTTGGTAGGGGTCTGGACAGATACGCAGTATTTT. Its amino acids are CASSLVGVWTDTQYF.